These 15 T cell receptor beta chains came from one sample sequenced in a study of blood T cell repertoires in COVID-19. Here immunoSEQ multiplex PCR was the method, and the copy in TCRdb shows in-frame clones only, minus some. The profile shows 95,000 to 110,000 clones, about 80% of them singletons. The sequenced sample consisted of peripheral blood. The receptors shown here come from an elderly woman with active or convalescent COVID-19.

As concerns this clone: Other DNA sequences in the same sample also yield this CDR3. The chain links TRBV11-3 to TRBJ2-3, with D unresolved. The germline V gene has CDR1 SGHNT and CDR2 YENEEA. V lost 2 bases, J lost 0 bases, and 6 bases lay in between. The CDR3 has 14 residues. DNA for the CDR3: TGTGCCAGCAGCTTAACCACTAGCACAGATACGCAGTATTTT. As protein: CASSLTTSTDTQYF.

The rearrangement joins TRBV10-3 to TRBJ2-5, with a tentative D call TRBD1 (6 bases). The germline gives CDR1 ENHRY, CDR2 SYGVKD. Between the trimmed V and J ends, which lost 0 bases and 5 bases, there was a span of 10 bases. This CDR3 is 14 amino acids long. CDR3 nucleotide sequence: TGTGCCATCAGTGAGTCCACAGGGCTGGAGACCCAGTACTTC. As protein: CAISESTGLETQYF.

With respect to this clone: This could be a read error, since a much larger clone is one nucleotide away. The gene calls are TRBV13 and TRBJ1-1; no clear D. Germline CDR1 PRHDT, CDR2 FYEKMQ (reference sequence). CDR3 length equals 13 residues. Trimming removed 3 bases at V and 0 bases at J, with 5 bases between. The CDR3 coding sequence is TGTGCCAGCAGCTTTTCGGTGAACACTGAAGCTTTCTTT. Amino acids: CASSFSVNTEAFF.

The chain has TRBV10-3 and TRBJ1-1; the D is unclear. The CDR3 is 14 residues long. The ends were cut back, 6 bases at V and 0 bases at J, with 11 bases in the middle. Germline CDR1 and CDR2: ENHRY and SYGVKD. CDR3 DNA sequence: TGTGCCATCAGAATCGGAGAGATGAACACTGAAGCTTTCTTT. Protein: CAIRIGEMNTEAFF.

The chain links TRBV4-3 to TRBJ1-1; the D gene is possibly TRBD1 (5 bases). With 4 bases removed from V and 4 bases from J, the gap between germline ends came to 13 bases. CDR3 length: 14 residues. Germline lookup yields CDR1 LGHNA and CDR2 YSLEER. The CDR3 bases are TGCGCCAGCAGCCGCGCCCGACAGTTCACTGAAGCTTTCTTT. This encodes CASSRARQFTEAFF.

This clone was counted a few times. The chain joins TRBV5-4 to TRBJ2-1; TRBD2 is a possible D gene (6 bases). The V gene's germline CDR1 is SGHNT and CDR2 YYREEE (reference sequence). Trimming stripped 0 bases from V and 13 bases from J, with 17 bases between. The CDR3 sequence is 14 residues long. The CDR3 here is CASSLVGTPRQQFF. CDR3 DNA: TGTGCCAGCAGCTTGGTTGGGACTCCGCGGCAACAGTTCTTC.

The chain has TRBV4-1 and TRBJ2-5; D not certain. V lost 6 bases and J 0 bases, leaving 20 bases between the germline ends. This CDR3 contains 17 residues. The germline CDR1 and CDR2 sequences are MGHRA and YSYEKL. The CDR3 sequence: CASSIRGPEMYQETQYF. The DNA for the CDR3 is TGCGCCAGCAGTATTAGAGGCCCAGAAATGTACCAAGAGACCCAGTACTTC.

The gene calls are TRBV30 and TRBJ1-6; D is perhaps TRBD1 (6 bases). Trimming stripped 3 bases from V and 6 bases from J, with 12 bases between. Germline CDR1 is GTSNPN and CDR2 is SVGIG (reference sequence). The CDR3 is 14 residues long. CDR3 amino acids: CAWRETGVNSPLHF. CDR3 bases: TGTGCCTGGAGGGAGACAGGAGTTAATTCACCCCTCCACTTT.

The V gene is TRBV5-1, the J gene TRBJ1-1, with D perhaps matching TRBD1 (6 bases). The ends were cut back, 0 bases at V and 7 bases at J, with 19 bases in the middle. The CDR3 loop spans 16 amino acids. Germline CDR1 SGHRS, CDR2 YFSETQ. The CDR3 DNA sequence: TGCGCCAGCAGCTTGGAGCGTGGGGGCCCCGGGGATGAAGCTTTCTTT. Its translation: CASSLERGGPGDEAFF.

This sequence joins TRBV9 and TRBJ2-2; D not resolved. CDR1 SGDLS and CDR2 YYNGEE come from the germline V gene. V lost 1 base and J 0 bases, leaving 10 bases between the germline ends. The CDR3 loop spans 16 amino acids. The CDR3 DNA is TGTGCCAGCAGCGTACGCACCGAGGCGAACACCGGGGAGCTGTTTTTT. It translates to CASSVRTEANTGELFF.

The genes are TRBV21-1 and TRBJ1-2. TRBV21-1 is described as a pseudogene. This CDR3 has 18 amino acids. The CDR3 bases are TGTGCCAGCAGCAAACGTGAACCGGGAGGACAATTCCAGGGGGGCTACACCTTC. This gives the protein CASSKREPGGQFQGGYTF.

Only a few counts were recorded for this clone. The chain has TRBV5-1 and TRBJ1-1; 8 bases match TRBD1. Germline V lookup: CDR1 SGHRS, CDR2 YFSETQ. This CDR3 contains 14 residues. V lost 4 bases, J lost 1 base, and 3 bases stayed unmatched. CDR3 coding DNA: TGCGCCAGCAGCGCCGGGACAGGGAACACTGAAGCTTTCTTT. This codes for CASSAGTGNTEAFF.

This chain connects TRBV11-2 to TRBJ1-5; a weak D match, TRBD1 (5 bases). There are 15 residues in the CDR3. Germline CDR1 SGHAT, CDR2 FQNNGV. V lost 1 base and J 7 bases, leaving 14 bases between the germline ends. For the CDR3, the DNA is TGTGCCAGCAGCTTAGGGACAAAACCTAAACAGCCCCAGCATTTT. Its protein product is CASSLGTKPKQPQHF.

The chain recombines TRBV27 with TRBJ2-7, with D unresolved. CDR3 length: 13 amino acids. Germline CDR1 and CDR2: MNHEY and SMNVEV (reference sequence). V shed 6 bases and J shed 13 bases, with 22 bases lying between them. The CDR3 reads CASSRDSVGFPYF. CDR3 in DNA: TGTGCCAGCAGCCGTGACTCAGTGGGTTTTCCTTACTTC.

The J gene is TRBJ2-2, the V gene TRBV7-2, with D possibly matching TRBD2 (6 bases). Trimming removed 5 bases at V and 4 bases at J, with 11 bases between. The CDR3 is made up of 14 amino acids. Germline V gives CDR1 SGHTA, CDR2 FQGNSA. CDR3 in amino acids: CASSSSGGTGELFF. The CDR3 nucleotides are TGTGCCAGCAGCAGCTCCGGGGGCACCGGGGAGCTGTTTTTT.